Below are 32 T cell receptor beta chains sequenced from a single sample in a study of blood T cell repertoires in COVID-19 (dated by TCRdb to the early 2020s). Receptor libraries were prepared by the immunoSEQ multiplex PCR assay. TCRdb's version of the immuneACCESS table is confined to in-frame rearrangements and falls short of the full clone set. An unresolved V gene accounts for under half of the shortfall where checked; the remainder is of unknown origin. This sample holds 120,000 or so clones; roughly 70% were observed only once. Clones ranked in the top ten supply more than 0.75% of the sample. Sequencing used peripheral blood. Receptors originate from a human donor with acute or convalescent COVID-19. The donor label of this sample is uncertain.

The CDR3 nucleotides read TGTGCCAGCAGCTTAGTAAGTCCGATGAGCTCTGGGGCCAACGTCCTGACTTTC. Its translation: CASSLVSPMSSGANVLTF. This chain joins TRBV7-8 and TRBJ2-6; D gene uncertain. V was pared by 1 base and J by 0 bases, with 13 bases between. Germline CDR1 reads SGHVS; CDR2 reads FQNEAQ. The CDR3 runs 18 residues. Looking up the rest from reference TRBV7-8 and TRBJ2-6 gives the full variable domain: GAGVSQSPRYKVAKRGQDVALRCDPISGHVSLFWYQQALGQGPEFLTYFQNEAQLDKSGLPSDRFFAERPEGSVSTLKIQRTQQEDSAVYLCASSLVSPMSSGANVLTFGAGSRLTVL.

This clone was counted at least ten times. CDR3 DNA sequence: TGTGCCAGTAGTATCGGTGGGGGCGCGGACGAGCAGTACTTC. Translated, it gives CASSIGGGADEQYF. This rearrangement joins TRBV19 to TRBJ2-7; D might be TRBD1 (6 bases). Germline V gene lookup returns CDR1 LNHDA and CDR2 SQIVND (reference sequence). V dropped 3 bases and J dropped 5 bases, with 14 bases sitting between them. This CDR3 is 14 amino acids long. Looking up the rest from reference TRBV19 and TRBJ2-7 gives the full variable domain: DGGITQSPKYLFRKEGQNVTLSCEQNLNHDAMYWYRQDPGQGLRLIYYSQIVNDFQKGDIAEGYSVSREKKESFPLTVTSAQKNPTAFYLCASSIGGGADEQYFGPGTRLTVT.

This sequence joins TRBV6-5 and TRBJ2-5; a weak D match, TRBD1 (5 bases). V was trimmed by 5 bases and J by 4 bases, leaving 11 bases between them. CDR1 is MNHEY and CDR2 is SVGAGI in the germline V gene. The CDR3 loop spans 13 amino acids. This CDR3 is CASSISGRETQYF. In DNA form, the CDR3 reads TGTGCCAGCAGTATCTCAGGGCGAGAGACCCAGTACTTC.

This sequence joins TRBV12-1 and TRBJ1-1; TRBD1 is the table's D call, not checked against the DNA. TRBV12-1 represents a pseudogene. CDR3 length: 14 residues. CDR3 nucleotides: TGTGCCAGCAGCTCTCAGGGCATGAACACTGAAGCTTTCTTT. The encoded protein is CASSSQGMNTEAFF.

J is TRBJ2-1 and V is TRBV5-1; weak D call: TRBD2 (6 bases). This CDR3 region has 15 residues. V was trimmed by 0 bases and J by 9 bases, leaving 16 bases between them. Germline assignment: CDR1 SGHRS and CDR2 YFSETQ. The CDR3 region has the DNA TGCGCCAGCAGCTTGGGGCCGGGACTCGGGACTGAGCAGTTCTTC. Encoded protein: CASSLGPGLGTEQFF.

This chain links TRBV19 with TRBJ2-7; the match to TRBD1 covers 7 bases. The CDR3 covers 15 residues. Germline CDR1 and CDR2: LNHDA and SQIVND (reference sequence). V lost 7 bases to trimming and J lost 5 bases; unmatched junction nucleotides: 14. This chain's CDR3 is CASNFHHRDSHEQYF. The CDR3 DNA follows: TGTGCCAGTAATTTCCACCACCGGGACAGTCACGAGCAGTACTTC.

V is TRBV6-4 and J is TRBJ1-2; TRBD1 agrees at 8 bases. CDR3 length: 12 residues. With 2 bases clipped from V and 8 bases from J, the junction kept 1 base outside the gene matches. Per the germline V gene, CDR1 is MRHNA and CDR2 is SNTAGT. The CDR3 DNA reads TGTGCCAGCAGTGACCCAGGGGGCGGCTACACCTTC. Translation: CASSDPGGGYTF.

The CDR3 DNA is TGTGCCACCAGCAGGGACAGGGGCTCCTATAATTCACCCCTCCACTTT. This gives the protein CATSRDRGSYNSPLHF. The V call is TRBV15, the J call TRBJ1-6, with TRBD1 matching over 9 bases. Trimming took 3 bases from V and 0 from J; bases not matched to a gene: 0. This CDR3 is built from 16 residues. In germline, CDR1 is LNHNV, CDR2 YYDKDF (reference sequence).

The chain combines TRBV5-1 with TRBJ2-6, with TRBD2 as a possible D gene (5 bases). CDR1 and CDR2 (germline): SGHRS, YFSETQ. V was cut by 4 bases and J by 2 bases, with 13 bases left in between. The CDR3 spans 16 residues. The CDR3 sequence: CASSLQSGTGANVLTF. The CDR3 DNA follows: TGCGCCAGCAGCCTCCAGTCGGGAACTGGGGCCAACGTCCTGACTTTC.

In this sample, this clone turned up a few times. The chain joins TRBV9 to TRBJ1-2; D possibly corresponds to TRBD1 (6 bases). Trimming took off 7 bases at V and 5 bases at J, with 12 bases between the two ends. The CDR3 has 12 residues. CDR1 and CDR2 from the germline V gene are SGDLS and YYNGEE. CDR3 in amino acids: CASGQTGYGYTF. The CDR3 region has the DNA TGTGCCAGCGGTCAAACAGGGTATGGCTACACCTTC.

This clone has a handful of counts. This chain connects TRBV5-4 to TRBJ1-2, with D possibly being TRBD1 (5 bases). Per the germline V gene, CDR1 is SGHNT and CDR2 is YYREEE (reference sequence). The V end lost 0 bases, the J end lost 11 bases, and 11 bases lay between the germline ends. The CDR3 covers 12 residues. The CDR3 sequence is CASSLGAGDYTF. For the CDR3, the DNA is TGTGCCAGCAGCTTGGGGGCGGGGGATTACACCTTC.

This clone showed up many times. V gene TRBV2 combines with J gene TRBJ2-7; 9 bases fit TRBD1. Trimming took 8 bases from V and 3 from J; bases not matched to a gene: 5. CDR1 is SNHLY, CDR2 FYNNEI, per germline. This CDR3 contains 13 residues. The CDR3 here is CASRDRGIYEQYF. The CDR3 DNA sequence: TGTGCCAGCCGAGACAGGGGGATCTACGAGCAGTACTTC.

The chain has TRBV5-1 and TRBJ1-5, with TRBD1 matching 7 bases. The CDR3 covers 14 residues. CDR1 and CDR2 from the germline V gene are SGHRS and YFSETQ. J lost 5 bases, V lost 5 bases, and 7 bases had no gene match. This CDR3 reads CASSTGVGDQPQHF. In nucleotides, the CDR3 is TGCGCCAGCAGTACAGGGGTCGGGGATCAGCCCCAGCATTTT.

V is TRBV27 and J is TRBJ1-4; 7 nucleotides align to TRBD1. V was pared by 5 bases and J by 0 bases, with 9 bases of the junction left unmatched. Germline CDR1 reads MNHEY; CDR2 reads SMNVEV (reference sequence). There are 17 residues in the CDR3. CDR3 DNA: TGTGCCAGCAGTACTCGACAGGGTTACCCAACTAATGAAAAACTGTTTTTT. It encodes CASSTRQGYPTNEKLFF.

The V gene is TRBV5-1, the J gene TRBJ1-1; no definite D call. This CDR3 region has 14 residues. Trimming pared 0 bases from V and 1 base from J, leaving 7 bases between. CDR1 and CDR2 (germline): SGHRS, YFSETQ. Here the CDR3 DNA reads TGCGCCAGCAGCTTGGGCCACGGGAACACTGAAGCTTTCTTT. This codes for CASSLGHGNTEAFF.

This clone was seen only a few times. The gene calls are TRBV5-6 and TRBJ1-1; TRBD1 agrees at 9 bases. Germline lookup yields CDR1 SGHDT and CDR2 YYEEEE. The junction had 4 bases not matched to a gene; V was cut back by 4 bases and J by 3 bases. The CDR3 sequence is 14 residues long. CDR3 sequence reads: CASSHRGRDTEAFF. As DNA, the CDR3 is TGTGCCAGCAGCCACAGGGGGCGGGACACTGAAGCTTTCTTT.

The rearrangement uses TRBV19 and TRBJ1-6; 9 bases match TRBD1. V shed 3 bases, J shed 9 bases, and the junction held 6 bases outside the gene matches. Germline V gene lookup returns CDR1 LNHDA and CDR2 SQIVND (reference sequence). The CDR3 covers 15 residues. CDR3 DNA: TGTGCCAGTAGTATCGGGGACAGGGTCCGTTCACCCCTCCACTTT. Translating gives CASSIGDRVRSPLHF.

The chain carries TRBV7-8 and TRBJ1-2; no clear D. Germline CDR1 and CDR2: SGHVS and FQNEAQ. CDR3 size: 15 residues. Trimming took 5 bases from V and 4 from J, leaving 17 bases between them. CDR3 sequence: CASSTVGELGYGYTF. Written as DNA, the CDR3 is TGTGCCAGCAGCACCGTCGGGGAGCTTGGCTATGGCTACACCTTC.

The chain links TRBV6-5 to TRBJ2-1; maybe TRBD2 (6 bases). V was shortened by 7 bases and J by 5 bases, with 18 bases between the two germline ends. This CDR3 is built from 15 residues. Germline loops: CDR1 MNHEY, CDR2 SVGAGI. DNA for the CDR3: TGTGCCAGCACCCGCGGGACTCAACTAAACAATGAGCAGTTCTTC. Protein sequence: CASTRGTQLNNEQFF.

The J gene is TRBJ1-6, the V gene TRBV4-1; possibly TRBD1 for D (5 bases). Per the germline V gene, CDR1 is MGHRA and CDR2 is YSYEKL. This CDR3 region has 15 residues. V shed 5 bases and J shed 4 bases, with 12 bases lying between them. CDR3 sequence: CASSVQDFYNSPLHF. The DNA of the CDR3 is TGCGCCAGCAGCGTACAGGATTTTTATAATTCACCCCTCCACTTT.

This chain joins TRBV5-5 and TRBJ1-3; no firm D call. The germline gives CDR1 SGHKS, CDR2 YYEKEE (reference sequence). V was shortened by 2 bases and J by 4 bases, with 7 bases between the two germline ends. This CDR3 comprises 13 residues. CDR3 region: CASSFSVGNTIYF. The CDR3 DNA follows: TGTGCCAGCAGCTTTAGTGTGGGAAACACCATATATTTT.

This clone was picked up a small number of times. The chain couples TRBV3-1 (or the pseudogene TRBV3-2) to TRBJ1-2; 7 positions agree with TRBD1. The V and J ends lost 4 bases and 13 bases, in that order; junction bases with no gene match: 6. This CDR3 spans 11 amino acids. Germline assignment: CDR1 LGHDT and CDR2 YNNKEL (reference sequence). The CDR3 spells CASSRTGDSTF. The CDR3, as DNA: TGTGCCAGCAGCCGGACAGGAGATTCCACCTTC.

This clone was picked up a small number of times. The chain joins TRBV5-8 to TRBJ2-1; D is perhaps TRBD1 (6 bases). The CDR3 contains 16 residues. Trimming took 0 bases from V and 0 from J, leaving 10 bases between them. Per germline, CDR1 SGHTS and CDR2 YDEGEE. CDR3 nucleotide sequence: TGTGCCAGCAGCTTGGGAAGGGGGAGCTCCTACAATGAGCAGTTCTTC. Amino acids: CASSLGRGSSYNEQFF.

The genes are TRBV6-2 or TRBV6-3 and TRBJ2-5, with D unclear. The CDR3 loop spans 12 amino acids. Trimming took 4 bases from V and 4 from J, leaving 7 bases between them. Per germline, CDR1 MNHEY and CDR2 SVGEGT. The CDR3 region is CASSWYRETQYF. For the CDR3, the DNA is TGTGCCAGCAGTTGGTATAGAGAGACCCAGTACTTC.

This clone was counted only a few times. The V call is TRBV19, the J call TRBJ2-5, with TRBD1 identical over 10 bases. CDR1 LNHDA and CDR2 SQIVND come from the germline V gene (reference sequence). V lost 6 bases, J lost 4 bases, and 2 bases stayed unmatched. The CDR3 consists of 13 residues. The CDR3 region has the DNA TGTGCCAGTAGGGGACAGGGGAGAGAGACCCAGTACTTC. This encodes CASRGQGRETQYF.

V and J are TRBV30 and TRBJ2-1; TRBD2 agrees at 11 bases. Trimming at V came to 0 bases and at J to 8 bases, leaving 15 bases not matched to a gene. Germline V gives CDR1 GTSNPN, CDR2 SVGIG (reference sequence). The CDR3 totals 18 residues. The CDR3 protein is CAWSVGRLAGGVRDEQFF. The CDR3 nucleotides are TGTGCCTGGAGTGTAGGTCGGCTAGCGGGGGGCGTAAGAGATGAGCAGTTCTTC.

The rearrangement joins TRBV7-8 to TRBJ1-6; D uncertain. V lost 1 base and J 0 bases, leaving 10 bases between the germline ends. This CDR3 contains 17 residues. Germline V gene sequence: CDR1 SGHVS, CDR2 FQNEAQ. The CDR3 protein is CASSLGLLLSYNSPLHF. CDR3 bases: TGTGCCAGCAGCTTAGGACTTCTACTCTCCTATAATTCACCCCTCCACTTT.

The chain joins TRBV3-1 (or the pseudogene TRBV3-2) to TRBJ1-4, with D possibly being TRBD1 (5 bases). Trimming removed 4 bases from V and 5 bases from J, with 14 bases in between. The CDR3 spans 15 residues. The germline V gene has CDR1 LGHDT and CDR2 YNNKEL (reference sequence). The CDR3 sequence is CASSPPGAQNEKLFF. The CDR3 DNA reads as TGTGCCAGCAGCCCCCCTGGGGCCCAAAATGAAAAACTGTTTTTT.

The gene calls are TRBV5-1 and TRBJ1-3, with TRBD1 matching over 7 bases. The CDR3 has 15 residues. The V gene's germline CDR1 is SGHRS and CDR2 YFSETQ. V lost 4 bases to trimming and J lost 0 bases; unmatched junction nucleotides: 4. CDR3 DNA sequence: TGCGCCAGCAGCCACGACAGGGTCTCTGGAAACACCATATATTTT. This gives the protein CASSHDRVSGNTIYF.

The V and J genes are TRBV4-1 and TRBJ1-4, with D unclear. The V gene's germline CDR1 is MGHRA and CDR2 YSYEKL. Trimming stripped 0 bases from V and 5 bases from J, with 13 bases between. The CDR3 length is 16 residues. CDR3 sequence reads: CASSQEWAGSNEKLFF. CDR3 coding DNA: TGCGCCAGCAGCCAAGAGTGGGCAGGTTCAAATGAAAAACTGTTTTTT.

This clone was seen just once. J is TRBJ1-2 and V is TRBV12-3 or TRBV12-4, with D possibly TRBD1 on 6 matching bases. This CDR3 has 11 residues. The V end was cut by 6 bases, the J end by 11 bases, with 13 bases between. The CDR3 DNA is TGTGCCAGCAGCCAAGGGGGTCTTTACACCTTC. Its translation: CASSQGGLYTF.

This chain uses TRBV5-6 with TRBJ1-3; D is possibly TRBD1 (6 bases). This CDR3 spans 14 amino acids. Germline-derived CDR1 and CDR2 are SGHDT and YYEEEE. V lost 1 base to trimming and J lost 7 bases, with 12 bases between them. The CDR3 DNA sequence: TGTGCCAGCAGCTTGTACTCAGGGGTGAACACCATATATTTT. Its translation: CASSLYSGVNTIYF.